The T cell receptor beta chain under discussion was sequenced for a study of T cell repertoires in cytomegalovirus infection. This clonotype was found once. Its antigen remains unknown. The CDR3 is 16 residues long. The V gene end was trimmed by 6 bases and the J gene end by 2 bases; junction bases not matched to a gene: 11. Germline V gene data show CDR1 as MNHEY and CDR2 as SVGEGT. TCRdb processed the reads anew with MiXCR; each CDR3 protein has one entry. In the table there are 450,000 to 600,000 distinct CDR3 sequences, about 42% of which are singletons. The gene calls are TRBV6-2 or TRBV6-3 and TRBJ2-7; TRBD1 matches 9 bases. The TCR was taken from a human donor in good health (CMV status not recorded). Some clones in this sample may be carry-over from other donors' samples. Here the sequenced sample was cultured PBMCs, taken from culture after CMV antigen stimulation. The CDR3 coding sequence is TGTGCCAGCAGGAAGCTCACAGGGGGCACCCCCTACGAGCAGTACTTC. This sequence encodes CASRKLTGGTPYEQYF.